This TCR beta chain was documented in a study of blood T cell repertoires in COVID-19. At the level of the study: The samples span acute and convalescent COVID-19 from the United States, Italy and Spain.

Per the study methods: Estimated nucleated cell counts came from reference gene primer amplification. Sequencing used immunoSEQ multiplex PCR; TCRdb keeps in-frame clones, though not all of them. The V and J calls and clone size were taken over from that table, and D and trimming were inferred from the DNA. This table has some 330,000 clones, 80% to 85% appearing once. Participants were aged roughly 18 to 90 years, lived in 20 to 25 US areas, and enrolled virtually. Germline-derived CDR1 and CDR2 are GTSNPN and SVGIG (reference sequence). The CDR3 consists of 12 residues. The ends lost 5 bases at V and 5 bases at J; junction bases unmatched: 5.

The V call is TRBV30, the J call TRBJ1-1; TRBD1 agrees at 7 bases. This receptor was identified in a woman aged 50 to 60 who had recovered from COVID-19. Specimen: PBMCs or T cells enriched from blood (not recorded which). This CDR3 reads CAWGGQETEAFF. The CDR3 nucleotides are TGTGCCTGGGGCGGACAGGAGACTGAAGCTTTCTTT.